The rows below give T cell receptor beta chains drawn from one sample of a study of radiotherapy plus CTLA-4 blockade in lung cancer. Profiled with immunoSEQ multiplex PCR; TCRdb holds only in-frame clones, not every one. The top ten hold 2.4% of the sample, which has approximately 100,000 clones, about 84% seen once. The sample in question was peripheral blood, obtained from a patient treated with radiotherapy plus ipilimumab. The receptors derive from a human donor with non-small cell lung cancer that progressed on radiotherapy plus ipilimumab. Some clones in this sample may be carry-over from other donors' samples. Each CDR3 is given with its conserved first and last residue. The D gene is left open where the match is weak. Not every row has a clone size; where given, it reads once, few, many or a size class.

TGTGCCAGCAGCTTAGCCGGGGGCAACTATGGCTACACCTTC	CASSLAGGNYGYTF	NA	TRBV9	TRBJ1-2	NA
TGCGCCAGCAGCTTGGGGGGTGAAAACACCATATATTTT	CASSLGGENTIYF	NA	TRBV5-1	TRBJ1-3	NA
TGTGCCAGCAGCCAAAGGGAGGGCGGCGGCATAGATGAGCAGTTCTTC	CASSQREGGGIDEQFF	TRBD2	TRBV11-2	TRBJ2-1	NA
TGTGCCAGCTCACCTCGGGTGACAGAGGCCTTCTACGAGCAGTACTTC	CASSPRVTEAFYEQYF	NA	TRBV18	TRBJ2-7	NA
TGTGCCAGCAGCCCTAGAGCGGGCAGAGCCTACGAGCAGTACTTC	CASSPRAGRAYEQYF	NA	TRBV27	TRBJ2-7	NA
TGTGCCAGCAGCTCCTGGACAGGAGATAGCAATCAGCCCCAGCATTTT	CASSSWTGDSNQPQHF	TRBD1	TRBV7-2	TRBJ1-5	NA
TGTGCCAGCAGCTACGACAGGGGAAAGGCTAATGAAAAACTGTTTTTT	CASSYDRGKANEKLFF	TRBD1	TRBV2	TRBJ1-4	NA
TGTGCCAGCAGTGAAGGAGGGGAGGCCTACGAGCAGTACTTC	CASSEGGEAYEQYF	NA	TRBV9	TRBJ2-7	NA
TGTGCCAGCAGGAGGGGGCCTGGAAACACCATATATTTT	CASRRGPGNTIYF	TRBD1	TRBV6-5	TRBJ1-3	NA
TGTGCCAGCAGCTGGGGCGGGGGGACTGAAGCTTTCTTT	CASSWGGGTEAFF	NA	TRBV5-8	TRBJ1-1	NA
TGCGCCAGCAGCTTGCGGGACCTGAACTATGGCTACACCTTC	CASSLRDLNYGYTF	NA	TRBV5-1	TRBJ1-2	once
TGTGCCAGCAGCTTAGGAGGGGGAGGGGGCTACGAGCAGTACTTC	CASSLGGGGGYEQYF	NA	TRBV11-2	TRBJ2-7	NA
TGTGCCAGCAGCTTACATTCCACAGCTGCCTCTGGAAACACCATATATTTT	CASSLHSTAASGNTIYF	NA	TRBV5-6	TRBJ1-3	NA
TGTGCCAGCAGTCCCGGGGCTTATAGCAATCAGCCCCAGCATTTT	CASSPGAYSNQPQHF	NA	TRBV6-5	TRBJ1-5	NA
TGCGCCAGCAGCTTGGACAGGGGGGAGCAGTACTTC	CASSLDRGEQYF	TRBD1	TRBV5-1	TRBJ2-7	NA
TGTGCTAGCAGCTTAGTGGCAGGGGGAACAGATACGCAGTATTTT	CASSLVAGGTDTQYF	TRBD1	TRBV7-7	TRBJ2-3	NA
TGTGCCAGCAGCTTGGTACCGGCTAGCGGGGGCCAGTACCAAGAGACCCAGTACTTC	CASSLVPASGGQYQETQYF	TRBD2	TRBV5-5	TRBJ2-5	NA
TGTGCCAGCAGCACACAGGTCGCGGGTGAAAAACTGTTTTTT	CASSTQVAGEKLFF	NA	TRBV5-4	TRBJ1-4	NA
TGTGCCAGCAGCCCCGGTCATAGGGTCGGGCAGCCCCAGCATTTT	CASSPGHRVGQPQHF	NA	TRBV5-6	TRBJ1-5	NA
TGTGCCAGCAGCGAGGGGTTAGCAGGACAGCCCCAGCATTTT	CASSEGLAGQPQHF	NA	TRBV7-9	TRBJ1-5	NA
TGTGCCAGCAGTTACTCGGAGACCCAGTACTTC	CASSYSETQYF	NA	TRBV6-6	TRBJ2-5	NA
TGTGCCAGCACCCTGCCTAGCACAGATACGCAGTATTTT	CASTLPSTDTQYF	NA	TRBV11-2	TRBJ2-3	NA
TGCGCCAGCAGCTTGGAACCTACCGGGACACGTTTCGGAGCTTTCTTT	CASSLEPTGTRFGAFF	NA	TRBV5-1	TRBJ1-1	NA
TGTGCCAGCAGCCTCGGGACAGCTACCTACGAGCAGTACTTC	CASSLGTATYEQYF	TRBD1	TRBV7-9	TRBJ2-7	NA
TGTGCCAGCAGCCCCGGACAGGACTATGGCTACACCTTC	CASSPGQDYGYTF	TRBD1	TRBV28	TRBJ1-2	NA